These 12 T cell receptor beta chains originate from one sample sequenced in a study of TIL therapy for anti-PD-1-resistant metastatic lung cancer. This was the immunoSEQ v3 assay. Here immunoSEQ multiplex PCR was the method, and the copy in TCRdb shows in-frame clones only, minus some. Of about 60,000 clones listed, roughly 66% are singletons. Noted time point: pre-treatment sample, taken before nivolumab and TIL therapy. The sample was blood, taken at baseline. Source of these receptors: a person between 25 and 80 years old with non-small cell lung cancer.

This rearrangement joins TRBV19 to TRBJ2-1; D is ambiguous. This CDR3 contains 16 residues. V was trimmed by 4 bases and J by 3 bases, leaving 16 bases between them. CDR1 and CDR2 (germline): LNHDA, SQIVND (reference sequence). In DNA form, the CDR3 reads TGTGCCAGTAGTAGGAATCGAAACCCTATCTACAATGAGCAGTTCTTC. This codes for CASSRNRNPIYNEQFF.

The rearrangement joins TRBV7-8 to TRBJ2-2; 11 nucleotides match TRBD2. The V and J ends lost 3 bases and 6 bases, in that order; junction bases with no gene match: 12. The CDR3 runs 18 residues. CDR1 and CDR2 (germline): SGHVS, FQNEAQ. The CDR3 DNA is TGTGCCAGCAGCTTTCGGGCCCTAGCGGGAGGCCCCCCCGGGGAGCTGTTTTTT. Amino acid sequence: CASSFRALAGGPPGELFF.

This clone turned up a few times. The rearrangement uses TRBV5-4 and TRBJ2-3; 13 bases agree with TRBD2. The V gene end was trimmed by 3 bases and the J gene end by 4 bases; junction bases not matched to a gene: 5. Looked up from germline, CDR1 is SGHNT and CDR2 is YYREEE (reference sequence). CDR3 length: 16 amino acids. The CDR3 bases are TGTGCCAGCAGCTGGGGACTAGCGGGGAGCTCAGATACGCAGTATTTT. This sequence encodes CASSWGLAGSSDTQYF. The full variable domain, rest sourced from reference TRBV5-4 and TRBJ2-3, is ETGVTQSPTHLIKTRGQQVTLRCSSQSGHNTVSWYQQALGQGPQFIFQYYREEENGRGNFPPRFSGLQFPNYSSELNVNALELDDSALYLCASSWGLAGSSDTQYFGPGTRLTVL.

V is TRBV5-1 and J is TRBJ2-7; D call uncertain. V was clipped by 6 bases and J by 3 bases, with 10 bases between them. CDR3 length equals 12 residues. The germline CDR1 and CDR2 sequences are SGHRS and YFSETQ. The CDR3 region has the DNA TGCGCCAGCACTGATCTTAGCTACGAGCAGTACTTC. Encoded protein: CASTDLSYEQYF.

This chain joins TRBV18 and TRBJ1-2; 7 bases align to TRBD1. CDR1 and CDR2 from the germline V gene are KGHSH and LQKENI. CDR3 size: 15 residues. With V trimmed by 5 bases and J by 6 bases, 12 bases remained unmatched. The chain's CDR3 is CASSSREGASDGYTF. The CDR3 bases are TGTGCCAGCTCAAGCCGGGAGGGGGCTAGCGATGGCTACACCTTC. The full variable domain, its missing parts supplied by reference TRBV18 and TRBJ1-2, is NAGVMQNPRHLVRRRGQEARLRCSPMKGHSHVYWYRQLPEEGLKFMVYLQKENIIDESGMPKERFSAEFPKEGPSILRIQQVVRGDSAAYFCASSSREGASDGYTFGSGTRLTVV.

This clone has a single count. V gene TRBV5-1 combines with J gene TRBJ1-1; the D is unclear. The CDR3 loop spans 14 amino acids. Germline V CDR1 and CDR2: SGHRS, YFSETQ. The V end lost 0 bases, the J end lost 1 base, and 7 bases lay between the germline ends. This chain's CDR3 is CASSLVSPNTEAFF. The DNA of the CDR3 is TGCGCCAGCAGCTTGGTCTCACCGAACACTGAAGCTTTCTTT.

CDR3 residues: CASSQEGYASGTDTQYF. The CDR3 DNA follows: TGCGCCAGCAGCCAAGAGGGATATGCTAGCGGGACAGATACGCAGTATTTT. The rearrangement links TRBV4-1 to TRBJ2-3, with 8 bases identical to TRBD2. Germline-derived CDR1 and CDR2 are MGHRA and YSYEKL. V was pared by 0 bases and J by 3 bases, with 8 bases of the junction left unmatched. The CDR3 has 17 residues.

The V and J genes are TRBV2 and TRBJ2-1, with D unclear. Per germline, CDR1 SNHLY and CDR2 FYNNEI. This CDR3 contains 11 residues. V lost 5 bases and J lost 6, with 5 bases in between. CDR3 residues: CASSTSNEQFF. CDR3 sequence (DNA): TGTGCCAGCAGTACCTCCAATGAGCAGTTCTTC. Full variable domain (missing parts from reference TRBV2 and TRBJ2-1): EPEVTQTPSHQVTQMGQEVILRCVPISNHLYFYWYRQILGQKVEFLVSFYNNEISEKSEIFDDQFSVERPDGSNFTLKIRSTKLEDSAMYFCASSTSNEQFFGPGTRLTVL.

The chain couples TRBV25-1 to TRBJ1-2; TRBD1 agrees at 7 bases. The ends lost 8 bases at V and 10 bases at J; junction bases unmatched: 28. This CDR3 has 18 amino acids. The germline V gene has CDR1 MGHDK and CDR2 SYGVNS. CDR3 in amino acids: CASGSILGLIPDRAHYTF. The CDR3 region has the DNA TGTGCCAGCGGTTCAATACTCGGACTAATCCCTGACAGGGCGCACTACACCTTC.

The chain uses TRBV11-3 and TRBJ2-7; the D is unclear. The V and J ends lost 0 bases and 3 bases respectively, with 9 bases between them. The CDR3 has 14 residues. The germline CDR1 and CDR2 sequences are SGHNT and YENEEA. The CDR3 protein is CASSLDPLDYEQYF. The CDR3 nucleotides are TGTGCCAGCAGCTTAGATCCACTGGACTACGAGCAGTACTTC.

This chain joins TRBV10-3 and TRBJ2-1, with D possibly TRBD1 on 5 matching bases. The CDR3 loop spans 12 amino acids. Between the trimmed V and J ends, which lost 4 bases and 5 bases, there was a span of 6 bases. Germline CDR1 is ENHRY and CDR2 is SYGVKD. The CDR3 spells CAISGQNNEQFF. CDR3 nucleotide sequence: TGTGCCATCAGTGGACAGAACAATGAGCAGTTCTTC.

V and J are TRBV5-4 and TRBJ2-1; TRBD2 matches 7 bases. With V trimmed by 4 bases and J by 0 bases, 10 bases remained unmatched. Per the germline V gene, CDR1 is SGHNT and CDR2 is YYREEE (reference sequence). The CDR3 runs 17 residues. CDR3 in DNA: TGTGCCAGCAGCCCGTCGGCGGGAGCCGTCTCCTACAATGAGCAGTTCTTC. Translated: CASSPSAGAVSYNEQFF.